This T cell receptor (beta chain) came from a study of shared clonotypes between healthy human individuals. Study-wide points: The study sampled only blood, and tissue repertoires likely differ.

Sequencing was performed with immunoSEQ multiplex PCR; in TCRdb, only in-frame clones are kept and a portion is missing. This table holds around 2,100,000 clones, 85% to 95% found once. CDR1 is MNHEY and CDR2 is SVGAGI in the germline V gene. This CDR3 is 16 amino acids long. V gave up 1 base and J gave up 0 bases; unmatched junction bases: 5. This clone was picked up one time. Antigen: not known. CD45RO-negative cells were positively selected for CCR7, leaving out terminally differentiated effector memory CD45RA+ cells. Sequenced: naive CD8+ T cells sorted from blood. This sequence originates from a man younger than 35 in good health. The genes are TRBV6-5 and TRBJ1-1; 7 bases match TRBD1. CDR3 coding DNA: TGTGCCAGCAGTTACTTTGCAGGGGGAATGAACACTGAAGCTTTCTTT. This sequence encodes CASSYFAGGMNTEAFF.